A single sample gave rise to the 2 T cell receptor beta chains below, sequenced in a study of control samples from healthy donors and cancer patients. Profiling relied on immunoSEQ multiplex PCR, and the TCRdb table lists in-frame clones only, not all of them. Of under 85,000 clones detected, about four fifths appear once; the ten largest clones hold around 2.8%. The sample consisted of PBMCs. Receptors were obtained from a woman aged 45-59 years with lung cancer.

This chain connects TRBV4-1 to TRBJ1-6; TRBD1 is a possible D gene (6 bases). This CDR3 is built from 15 residues. The V and J ends lost 0 bases and 12 bases respectively, with 15 bases between them. Germline V gives CDR1 MGHRA, CDR2 YSYEKL. This CDR3 is CASSQDFQGSGPLHF. The DNA for the CDR3 is TGCGCCAGCAGCCAAGATTTCCAGGGGAGTGGACCCCTCCACTTT.

This chain joins TRBV6-6 and TRBJ2-7; D possibly corresponds to TRBD1 (6 bases). The V end lost 6 bases, the J end lost 6 bases, and 18 bases lay between the germline ends. Germline values: CDR1 MNHNY, CDR2 SVGAGI (reference sequence). CDR3 length equals 14 residues. The CDR3 region is CASSFTNWDTEQYF. Written as DNA, the CDR3 is TGTGCCAGCAGCTTTACCAACTGGGACACCGAGCAGTACTTC.